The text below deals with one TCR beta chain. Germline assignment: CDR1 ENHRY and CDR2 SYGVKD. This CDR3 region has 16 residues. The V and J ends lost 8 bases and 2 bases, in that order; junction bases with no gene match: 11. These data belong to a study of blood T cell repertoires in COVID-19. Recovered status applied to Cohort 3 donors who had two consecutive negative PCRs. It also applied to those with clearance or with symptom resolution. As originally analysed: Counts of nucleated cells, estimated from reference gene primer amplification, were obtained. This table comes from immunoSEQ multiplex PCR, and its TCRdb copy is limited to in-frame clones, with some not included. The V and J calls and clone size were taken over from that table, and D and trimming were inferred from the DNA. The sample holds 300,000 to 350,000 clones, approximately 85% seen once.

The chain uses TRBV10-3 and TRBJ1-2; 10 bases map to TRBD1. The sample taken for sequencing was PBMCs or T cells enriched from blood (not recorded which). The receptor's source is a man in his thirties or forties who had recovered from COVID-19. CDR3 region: CAIFDRGRVGNYGYTF. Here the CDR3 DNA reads TGTGCCATCTTCGACAGGGGGCGCGTGGGGAACTATGGCTACACCTTC.